What follows are 32 T cell receptor beta chains derived from one specimen sequenced in a study of cytomegalovirus exposure and HLA in healthy donors (dated by TCRdb to about 2017). The library was built by means of the immunoSEQ multiplex PCR assay. For the multiplex PCR, a mixture combining 60 forward primers for TCR Vbeta segments and 13 reverse primers for TCR Jbeta segments was used. The table was pulled from immuneACCESS by TCRdb, which kept in-frame rearrangements only. Such tables lose some clones; where checked, under half of the loss comes from unresolved V genes, and the rest has no known cause. In all, the sample holds 100,000 to 150,000 clones, and roughly 86% of those were seen once. The ten largest make up more than 1.5% of the sample. What was sequenced was PBMCs. These receptor sequences come from a man aged 18 to 29 in good health and CMV-seronegative.

The chain carries TRBV5-6 and TRBJ2-2; D not certain. Per the germline V gene, CDR1 is SGHDT and CDR2 is YYEEEE. This CDR3 contains 16 residues. V was shortened by 4 bases and J by 4 bases, with 17 bases between the two germline ends. CDR3 sequence: CASSPSTRPSTGELFF. CDR3 in DNA: TGTGCCAGCAGCCCGTCCACGAGGCCGAGCACCGGGGAGCTGTTTTTT.

The V call is TRBV6-5, the J call TRBJ1-1; no reliable D call. The CDR3 contains 13 residues. V lost 8 bases and J lost 1, with 11 bases in between. CDR1 and CDR2 (germline): MNHEY, SVGAGI. The CDR3 region has the DNA TGTGCCAGCGGTGACCGGAGGAACACTGAAGCTTTCTTT. As protein: CASGDRRNTEAFF.

The chain couples TRBV4-3 to TRBJ2-2, with 8 bases fitting TRBD2. V lost 4 bases, J lost 1 base, and 8 bases stayed unmatched. In germline, CDR1 is LGHNA, CDR2 YSLEER. This CDR3 is built from 17 residues. CDR3 protein: CASSRSLLAGNTGELFF. The CDR3 bases are TGCGCCAGCAGCCGCTCCCTTCTAGCGGGGAACACCGGGGAGCTGTTTTTT.

The rearrangement joins TRBV7-9 to TRBJ1-2; tentative D call: TRBD1 (5 bases). Germline V gene sequence: CDR1 SEHNR, CDR2 FQNEAQ (reference sequence). The CDR3 sequence is 18 residues long. V lost 0 bases to trimming and J lost 0 bases, with 17 bases between them. The CDR3 DNA sequence: TGTGCCAGCAGCTTAGCCCCAATGGGGCAGGGCCCTAACTATGGCTACACCTTC. Amino acids: CASSLAPMGQGPNYGYTF.

The chain has TRBV29-1 and TRBJ1-4; 9 nucleotides line up with TRBD1. The CDR3 runs to 14 residues. CDR1 is SQVTM and CDR2 is ANQGSEA in the germline V gene. With 3 bases clipped from V and 1 base from J, the junction kept 0 bases outside the gene matches. CDR3 bases: TGCAGCGTTGAGGGACAGGGAACTAATGAAAAACTGTTTTTT. This translates into CSVEGQGTNEKLFF.

This rearrangement joins TRBV10-1 to TRBJ2-1; 8 bases are shared with TRBD1. There are 15 residues in the CDR3. The J segment lost 6 bases and the V segment lost 0 bases, leaving 4 bases of the junction unmatched. Germline CDR1 and CDR2: WNHNN and SYGVQD (reference sequence). CDR3 loop: CASSESVTGGNEQFF. The CDR3 DNA reads TGCGCCAGCAGTGAGTCGGTCACAGGGGGCAATGAGCAGTTCTTC.

This clone was seen just once. CDR3 DNA: TGTGCCACCCTCGTGGACAGGGCGAACACTGAAGCTTTCTTT. Protein: CATLVDRANTEAFF. The chain uses TRBV15 and TRBJ1-1; TRBD1 aligns across 8 bases. Germline loops: CDR1 LNHNV, CDR2 YYDKDF (reference sequence). The length of the CDR3 is 14 residues. The V segment lost 8 bases and the J segment 1 base; nucleotides outside the gene matches: 6. Using reference TRBV15 and TRBJ1-1 for the parts outside the CDR3, the full variable domain is DAMVIQNPRYQVTQFGKPVTLSCSQTLNHNVMYWYQQKSSQAPKLLFHYYDKDFNNEADTPDNFQSRRPNTSFCFLDIRSPGLGDTAMYLCATLVDRANTEAFFGQGTRLTVV.

The chain links TRBV5-8 to TRBJ1-2, with D unclear. This CDR3 is built from 15 residues. From germline, CDR1 is SGHTS and CDR2 YDEGEE. V was cut by 0 bases and J by 4 bases, with 13 bases left in between. As DNA, the CDR3 is TGTGCCAGCAGCTTGGCGAGGATGGGAGTCTATGGCTACACCTTC. Translation: CASSLARMGVYGYTF.

The V gene is TRBV7-6, the J gene TRBJ2-1, with D hard to call. Trimming removed 1 base at V and 5 bases at J, with 3 bases between. The CDR3 runs 12 residues. Germline V lookup: CDR1 SGHVS, CDR2 FNYEAQ. The CDR3 loop reads CASSLVDNEQFF. CDR3 in DNA: TGTGCCAGCAGCTTAGTAGACAATGAGCAGTTCTTC.

The chain combines TRBV5-5 with TRBJ1-1; TRBD1 agrees at 7 bases. This CDR3 spans 15 amino acids. Germline V gene lookup returns CDR1 SGHKS and CDR2 YYEKEE (reference sequence). The V gene end was trimmed by 0 bases and the J gene end by 4 bases; junction bases not matched to a gene: 6. CDR3 coding DNA: TGTGCCAGCAGCTTGGTGGCAGGGGGTCGCACTGAAGCTTTCTTT. Translation gives CASSLVAGGRTEAFF.

The CDR3 sequence: CASSQGTGVRNEQFF. The CDR3 DNA is TGTGCCAGCAGCCAAGGGACAGGGGTACGCAATGAGCAGTTCTTC. The V call is TRBV4-2, the J call TRBJ2-1; 9 nucleotides line up with TRBD1. The J segment lost 6 bases and the V segment lost 1 base, leaving 4 bases of the junction unmatched. The germline V gene has CDR1 LGHNA and CDR2 YNFKEQ. This CDR3 spans 15 amino acids.

The chain combines TRBV25-1 with TRBJ2-7, with D unclear. The V gene's germline CDR1 is MGHDK and CDR2 SYGVNS. Trimming cost V 7 bases and J 3 bases, with 25 bases left between them. This CDR3 region has 17 residues. DNA of the CDR3: TGTGCCAGCACCATCCCTCGTCGACCAGGATATGTCTACGAGCAGTACTTC. It encodes CASTIPRRPGYVYEQYF.

This clone was seen only a few times. The junction departs from the called germline gene at one end, perhaps through a read error. This chain uses TRBV5-6 with TRBJ1-1; D remains unclear. Germline V gene lookup returns CDR1 SGHDT and CDR2 YYEEEE. The CDR3 contains 13 residues. CDR3 sequence reads: CASSSDWNAEAFF. CDR3 nucleotide sequence: TGTGCCAGCAGCTCGGACTGGAACGCTGAAGCTTTCTTT.

This clone was picked up one time. The rearrangement links TRBV27 to TRBJ2-3; 7 bases match TRBD2. V shed 8 bases, J shed 3 bases, and the junction held 11 bases outside the gene matches. Looked up from germline, CDR1 is MNHEY and CDR2 is SMNVEV (reference sequence). CDR3 length equals 15 residues. The CDR3 region has the DNA TGTGCCAGCCGGGAGCGGGGAGTTCTGACAGATACGCAGTATTTT. It specifies CASRERGVLTDTQYF.

The rearrangement links TRBV5-4 to TRBJ2-3; 7 nucleotides agree with TRBD2. CDR1 is SGHNT, CDR2 YYREEE, per germline (reference sequence). The CDR3 length is 15 residues. Trimming took 4 bases from V and 0 from J; bases not matched to a gene: 5. The CDR3 sequence is CASSPSGYSTDTQYF. CDR3 bases: TGTGCCAGCAGCCCTAGCGGATATAGCACAGATACGCAGTATTTT.

The chain uses TRBV6-1 and TRBJ2-7; possible D gene TRBD2, 7 bases. Germline loops: CDR1 MNHNS, CDR2 SASEGT. The V end lost 6 bases, the J end lost 7 bases, and 19 bases lay between the germline ends. The CDR3 is 14 residues long. The CDR3 nucleotides read TGTGCCAGCAGCCCTAGGGGGGGAATTCGGGAGCAGTACTTC. It codes for CASSPRGGIREQYF.

The J gene is TRBJ2-5, the V gene TRBV18; possibly TRBD1 for D (6 bases). CDR1 and CDR2 (germline): KGHSH, LQKENI. V lost 6 bases and J lost 4, with 12 bases in between. The length of the CDR3 is 13 residues. The CDR3 region has the DNA TGTGCCAGCTCGCCCCCAGGGGCAGAGACCCAGTACTTC. It translates to CASSPPGAETQYF.

The V gene is TRBV19, the J gene TRBJ2-1; 10 bases fit TRBD1. Losses at the gene ends were 3 bases for V and 4 bases for J; bases not matched to a gene: 0. Germline-derived CDR1 and CDR2 are LNHDA and SQIVND (reference sequence). The CDR3 runs 14 residues. The DNA for the CDR3 is TGTGCCAGTAGTATGGGACAGGGGTACAATGAGCAGTTCTTC. This codes for CASSMGQGYNEQFF. The entire variable domain, with the rest obtained from reference TRBV19 and TRBJ2-1, is as follows: DGGITQSPKYLFRKEGQNVTLSCEQNLNHDAMYWYRQDPGQGLRLIYYSQIVNDFQKGDIAEGYSVSREKKESFPLTVTSAQKNPTAFYLCASSMGQGYNEQFFGPGTRLTVL.

The rearrangement links TRBV9 to TRBJ2-5; 7 positions agree with TRBD2. With V trimmed by 3 bases and J by 5 bases, 4 bases remained unmatched. CDR1 is SGDLS, CDR2 YYNGEE, per germline. The length of the CDR3 is 13 residues. CDR3 DNA: TGTGCCAGCAGCGGAGCGGGGCGGGAGACCCAGTACTTC. Protein sequence: CASSGAGRETQYF.

This clone showed up just a few times. The rearrangement joins TRBV29-1 to TRBJ2-3; D possibly corresponds to TRBD2 (6 bases). This CDR3 has 15 residues. Trimming stripped 1 base from V and 1 base from J, with 12 bases between. CDR1 and CDR2 (germline): SQVTM, ANQGSEA. CDR3 coding DNA: TGCAGCGTTGAAGCCCCCAGGGAGGGCACAGATACGCAGTATTTT. Encoded protein: CSVEAPREGTDTQYF.

J is TRBJ1-6 and V is TRBV4-1; 10 bases are a match to TRBD1. Germline loops: CDR1 MGHRA, CDR2 YSYEKL. V trimming: 1 base; J trimming: 10 bases; junction bases outside the gene matches: 4. The CDR3 covers 15 residues. The CDR3 DNA is TGCGCCAGCAGCCAAGTTAGGACAGGGGGATCACCCCTCCACTTT. This gives the protein CASSQVRTGGSPLHF.

As for this clone: One end of the junction does not line up with germline, which may come from a read error. This chain links TRBV7-9 with TRBJ2-1; 7 bases are shared with TRBD2. The germline CDR1 and CDR2 sequences are SEHNR and FQNEAQ (reference sequence). CDR3 size: 16 residues. Here the CDR3 DNA reads TGTTCCAGCAGCTTAGCACGACTAGCTGATAACGATGAGCAGTTCTTC. It specifies CSSSLARLADNDEQFF.

The chain links TRBV6-5 to TRBJ1-1; a possible D gene is TRBD1 (5 bases). V was cut by 5 bases and J by 10 bases, with 14 bases left in between. The germline CDR1 and CDR2 sequences are MNHEY and SVGAGI. The CDR3 has 12 amino acids. The CDR3 DNA sequence: TGTGCCAGCAGTCAGGGCGGGGCATCAGCTTTCTTT. This translates into CASSQGGASAFF.

The chain links TRBV13 to TRBJ1-1, with D unresolved. Trimming cost V 5 bases and J 10 bases, with 17 bases left between them. Germline-derived CDR1 and CDR2 are PRHDT and FYEKMQ (reference sequence). CDR3 size: 13 residues. CDR3 DNA sequence: TGTGCCAGCAGCCCCCGGCCCGACCGCGGAGCTTTCTTT. This translates into CASSPRPDRGAFF.

The V gene is TRBV6-4, the J gene TRBJ1-1, with D possibly matching TRBD1 (6 bases). The V and J ends lost 0 bases and 5 bases respectively, with 19 bases between them. The CDR3 sequence is 17 residues long. From germline, CDR1 is MRHNA and CDR2 SNTAGT. CDR3 residues: CASSDSTGRRYETEAFF. CDR3 nucleotide sequence: TGTGCCAGCAGTGACTCGACAGGACGAAGGTACGAAACTGAAGCTTTCTTT.

The J gene is TRBJ1-2, the V gene TRBV4-2; unclear D gene. This CDR3 contains 14 residues. Between the trimmed V and J ends, which lost 1 base and 0 bases, there was a span of 6 bases. Per germline, CDR1 LGHNA and CDR2 YNFKEQ. The DNA for the CDR3 is TGTGCCAGCAGCCAAGGGTCAGCTAACTATGGCTACACCTTC. Its translation: CASSQGSANYGYTF.

J is TRBJ1-1 and V is TRBV19, with TRBD1 matching over 10 bases. The V gene end was trimmed by 6 bases and the J gene end by 4 bases; junction bases not matched to a gene: 2. This CDR3 has 13 residues. Germline-derived CDR1 and CDR2 are LNHDA and SQIVND (reference sequence). CDR3: CASSGQGGTEAFF. The CDR3 DNA is TGTGCCAGTAGCGGACAGGGGGGCACTGAAGCTTTCTTT. Full variable domain (rest looked up from reference TRBV19 and TRBJ1-1): DGGITQSPKYLFRKEGQNVTLSCEQNLNHDAMYWYRQDPGQGLRLIYYSQIVNDFQKGDIAEGYSVSREKKESFPLTVTSAQKNPTAFYLCASSGQGGTEAFFGQGTRLTVV.

The V and J genes are TRBV5-1 and TRBJ2-7; possible D gene TRBD2, 6 bases. The CDR3 has 13 amino acids. V lost 0 bases and J 5 bases, leaving 9 bases between the germline ends. Per the germline V gene, CDR1 is SGHRS and CDR2 is YFSETQ. The CDR3 loop is CASSLGPGDEQYF. DNA of the CDR3: TGCGCCAGCAGCTTGGGACCGGGGGACGAGCAGTACTTC.

The chain has TRBV29-1 and TRBJ2-5, with D uncertain. The tail of the sequence fits TRBJ2-7 better, so the J call may be wrong. Germline CDR1 and CDR2: SQVTM and ANQGSEA. This CDR3 is built from 11 residues. DNA of the CDR3: TGCAGCGTTGAACACAGCTACGAGCAGTACTTC. It codes for CSVEHSYEQYF.

This clone was seen only once. The rearrangement links TRBV11-2 to TRBJ2-1; 12 bases fit TRBD2. This CDR3 is 17 amino acids long. Trimming cost V 5 bases and J 0 bases; bases outside gene matches: 5. From germline, CDR1 is SGHAT and CDR2 FQNNGV. The CDR3 region is CASSQRLAGDSYNEQFF. CDR3 nucleotides: TGTGCCAGCAGCCAAAGACTAGCGGGGGACTCCTACAATGAGCAGTTCTTC.

V is TRBV19 and J is TRBJ1-1; 7 bases agree with TRBD1. J was trimmed by 3 bases and V by 3 bases; bases with no gene match: 7. Germline V gene data show CDR1 as LNHDA and CDR2 as SQIVND (reference sequence). The CDR3 is 15 residues long. CDR3 region: CASSIPLGGYTEAFF. CDR3 bases: TGTGCCAGTAGTATCCCTTTAGGGGGCTACACTGAAGCTTTCTTT.

J is TRBJ1-5 and V is TRBV27, with TRBD1 identical over 7 bases. V trimming: 5 bases; J trimming: 0 bases; junction bases outside the gene matches: 4. Germline V gene data show CDR1 as MNHEY and CDR2 as SMNVEV (reference sequence). The CDR3 is made up of 15 amino acids. CDR3 protein: CASSPGGYSNQPQHF. The CDR3 DNA reads TGTGCCAGCAGTCCAGGGGGATATAGCAATCAGCCCCAGCATTTT.